Listed below are T cell receptor beta chains from one sample, sequenced in a study of T cells in Graves' hyperthyroidism and ophthalmopathy. TCRdb reprocessed the multiplex PCR reads with MiXCR, giving one entry per CDR3 protein. The sample includes more than 550,000 distinct CDR3 sequences, about 45% seen only once; the top ten take about 7.2%. Input material: peripheral blood or thyroid tissue (not recorded which). Source of these receptors: an adult man with Graves' disease, either hyperthyroidism or ophthalmopathy (not recorded which). The CDR3 runs from the conserved cysteine through the conserved F or W. A D gene is named only where the DNA matches it firmly. Clone size is given for some rows only: seen once, a few or many times, or a class if the clone is expanded.

v_gene	j_gene	d_gene	abundance	CDR3nt	CDR3aa
TRBV6-5	TRBJ2-5	.	few	TGTGCCAGCAGTTATTTGGGGCAAGAGACCCAGTACTTC	CASSYLGQETQYF
TRBV7-3	TRBJ2-7	.	.	TGTGCCAGCAGCTGTGGGACGGGCTACGAGCAGTACTTC	CASSCGTGYEQYF
TRBV19	TRBJ1-5	.	few	TGTGCCAGTAGCAAACAGACAGTTGGGGCCCAGCATTTT	CASSKQTVGAQHF
TRBV7-9	TRBJ1-1	TRBD1	few	TGTGCCAGCAGCCTAGGACAGGGAGTCCCCCAAGCTTTCTTT	CASSLGQGVPQAFF
TRBV29-1	TRBJ1-3	.	many	TGCAGCGTTGAAGAAGGAAACACCATATATTTT	CSVEEGNTIYF
TRBV7-3	TRBJ1-6	.	few	TGTGCCAGCAGCTTAATGGGTCAGAGCTATAATTCACCCCTCCACTTT	CASSLMGQSYNSPLHF
TRBV20-1	TRBJ2-2	.	few	TGCAGTGCTACCCCAGGAGGCCGGGTATACGGGGAGCTGTTTTTT	CSATPGGRVYGELFF
TRBV5-5	TRBJ2-2	.	.	TGTGCCAGCAGCCCGGGCCTGACGGACACCGGGGAGCTGTTTTTT	CASSPGLTDTGELFF
TRBV13	TRBJ2-5	.	.	TGTGCCAGCAGTGAAGTACCGGGACTCTCAAGTGGGACCCAGTACTTC	CASSEVPGLSSGTQYF
TRBV10-2	TRBJ1-1	.	many	TGCGCCAGCAGTGAGTCTCTGAGGAACACTGAAGCTTTCTTT	CASSESLRNTEAFF
TRBV7-4	TRBJ2-6	.	.	TGTGCCAGCAGCTTAGTGGGGGCGTTGACTGGGGCCAACGTCCTGACTTTC	CASSLVGALTGANVLTF
TRBV29-1	TRBJ1-1	.	many	TGCAGCGGCCGGACAGTTATGAAAGCTTTCTTT	CSGRTVMKAFF